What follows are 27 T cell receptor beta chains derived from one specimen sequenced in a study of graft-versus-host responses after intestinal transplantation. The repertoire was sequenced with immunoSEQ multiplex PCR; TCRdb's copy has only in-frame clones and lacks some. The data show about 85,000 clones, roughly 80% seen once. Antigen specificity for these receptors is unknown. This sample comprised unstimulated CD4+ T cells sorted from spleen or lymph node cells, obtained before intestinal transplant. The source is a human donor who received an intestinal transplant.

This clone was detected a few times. Here the CDR3 DNA reads TGTGCCAGCAGCTTGTGGCTCCACGAGCAGTACTTC. Its translation: CASSLWLHEQYF. The genes are TRBV5-6 and TRBJ2-7; D unclear. The CDR3 contains 12 residues. CDR1 SGHDT and CDR2 YYEEEE come from the germline V gene. V lost 1 base and J lost 5, with 7 bases in between. Complete variable domain (other parts from reference TRBV5-6 and TRBJ2-7): DAGVTQSPTHLIKTRGQQVTLRCSPKSGHDTVSWYQQALGQGPQFIFQYYEEEERQRGNFPDRFSGHQFPNYSSELNVNALLLGDSALYLCASSLWLHEQYFGPGTRLTVT.

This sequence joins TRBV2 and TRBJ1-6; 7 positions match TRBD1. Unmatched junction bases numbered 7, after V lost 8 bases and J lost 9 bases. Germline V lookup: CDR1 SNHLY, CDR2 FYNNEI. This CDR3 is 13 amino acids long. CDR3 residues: CASLQGKASPLHF. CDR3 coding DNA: TGTGCCAGCCTACAGGGGAAAGCTTCACCCCTCCACTTT.

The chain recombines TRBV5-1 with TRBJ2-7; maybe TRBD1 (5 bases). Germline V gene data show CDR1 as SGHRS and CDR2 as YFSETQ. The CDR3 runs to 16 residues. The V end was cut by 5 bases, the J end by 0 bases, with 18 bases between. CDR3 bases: TGCGCCAGCAGACCGTCAGGTGGGGCAAGCTCCTACGAGCAGTACTTC. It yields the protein CASRPSGGASSYEQYF. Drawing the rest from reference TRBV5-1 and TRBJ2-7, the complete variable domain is KAGVTQTPRYLIKTRGQQVTLSCSPISGHRSVSWYQQTPGQGLQFLFEYFSETQRNKGNFPGRFSGRQFSNSRSEMNVSTLELGDSALYLCASRPSGGASSYEQYFGPGTRLTVT.

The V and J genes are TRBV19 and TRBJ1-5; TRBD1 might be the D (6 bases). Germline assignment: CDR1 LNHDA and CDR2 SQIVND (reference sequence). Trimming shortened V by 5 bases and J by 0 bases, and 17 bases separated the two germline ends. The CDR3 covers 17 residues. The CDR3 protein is CASSLLRGGSSNQPQHF. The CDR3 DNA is TGTGCCAGTAGTTTGTTGAGAGGGGGAAGTAGCAATCAGCCCCAGCATTTT. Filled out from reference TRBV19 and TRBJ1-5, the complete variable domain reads DGGITQSPKYLFRKEGQNVTLSCEQNLNHDAMYWYRQDPGQGLRLIYYSQIVNDFQKGDIAEGYSVSREKKESFPLTVTSAQKNPTAFYLCASSLLRGGSSNQPQHFGDGTRLSIL.

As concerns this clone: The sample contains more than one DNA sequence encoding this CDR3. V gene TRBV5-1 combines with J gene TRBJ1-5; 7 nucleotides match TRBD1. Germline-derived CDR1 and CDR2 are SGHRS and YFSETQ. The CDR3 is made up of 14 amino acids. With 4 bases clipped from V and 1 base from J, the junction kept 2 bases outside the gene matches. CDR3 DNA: TGCGCCAGCAGCCCGGGACAGAGCAATCAGCCCCAGCATTTT. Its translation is CASSPGQSNQPQHF.

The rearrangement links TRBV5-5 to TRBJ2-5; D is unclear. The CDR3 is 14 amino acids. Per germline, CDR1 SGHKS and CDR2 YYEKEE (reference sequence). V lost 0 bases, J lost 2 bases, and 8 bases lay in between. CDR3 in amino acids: CASSLGWAQETQYF. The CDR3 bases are TGTGCCAGCAGCTTGGGATGGGCTCAAGAGACCCAGTACTTC.

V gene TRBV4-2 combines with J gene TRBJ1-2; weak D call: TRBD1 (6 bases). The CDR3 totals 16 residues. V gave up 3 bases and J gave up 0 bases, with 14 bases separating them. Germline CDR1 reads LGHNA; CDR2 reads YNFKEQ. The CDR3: CASSQGKQGPNYGYTF. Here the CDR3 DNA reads TGTGCCAGCAGCCAGGGGAAACAGGGACCTAACTATGGCTACACCTTC.

CDR3 in amino acids: CASTSRLGDGAKNIQYF. CDR3 DNA sequence: TGTGCCAGCACCTCCCGGTTAGGGGATGGGGCCAAAAACATTCAGTACTTC. The chain carries TRBV2 and TRBJ2-4, with D possibly matching TRBD1 (5 bases). V lost 7 bases to trimming and J lost 1 base, with 20 bases between them. The CDR3 spans 17 residues. Germline V gene sequence: CDR1 SNHLY, CDR2 FYNNEI.

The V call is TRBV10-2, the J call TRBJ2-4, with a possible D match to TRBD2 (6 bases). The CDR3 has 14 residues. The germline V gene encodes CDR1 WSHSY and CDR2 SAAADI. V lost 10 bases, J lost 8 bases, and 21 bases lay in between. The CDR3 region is CATGSSPSGDIQYF. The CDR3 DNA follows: TGCGCCACCGGAAGTAGTCCCTCGGGGGACATTCAGTACTTC.

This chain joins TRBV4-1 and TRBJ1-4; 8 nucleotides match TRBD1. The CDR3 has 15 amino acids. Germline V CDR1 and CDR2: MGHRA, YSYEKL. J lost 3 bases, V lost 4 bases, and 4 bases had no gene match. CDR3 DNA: TGCGCCAGCAGCCGGACAGGGTCGCCTAATGAAAAACTGTTTTTT. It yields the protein CASSRTGSPNEKLFF.

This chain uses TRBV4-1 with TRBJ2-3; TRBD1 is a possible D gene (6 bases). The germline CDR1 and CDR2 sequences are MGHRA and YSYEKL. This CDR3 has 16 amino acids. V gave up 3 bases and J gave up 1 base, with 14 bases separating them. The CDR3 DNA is TGCGCCAGCAGCCAGTTTACAGGGCTCGGCACAGATACGCAGTATTTT. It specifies CASSQFTGLGTDTQYF.

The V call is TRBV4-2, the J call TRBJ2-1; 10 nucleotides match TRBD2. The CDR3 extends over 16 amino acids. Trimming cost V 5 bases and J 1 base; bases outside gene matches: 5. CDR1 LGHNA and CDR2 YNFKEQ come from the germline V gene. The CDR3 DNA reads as TGTGCCAGCAGCTCCCGGACTAGCGGATCCTACAATGAGCAGTTCTTC. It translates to CASSSRTSGSYNEQFF.

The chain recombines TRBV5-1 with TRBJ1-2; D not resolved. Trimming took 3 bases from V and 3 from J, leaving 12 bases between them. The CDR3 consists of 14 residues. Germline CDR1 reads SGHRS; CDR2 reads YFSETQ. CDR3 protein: CASSSRPTDYGYTF. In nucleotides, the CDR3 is TGCGCCAGCAGCTCCCGTCCCACTGACTATGGCTACACCTTC.

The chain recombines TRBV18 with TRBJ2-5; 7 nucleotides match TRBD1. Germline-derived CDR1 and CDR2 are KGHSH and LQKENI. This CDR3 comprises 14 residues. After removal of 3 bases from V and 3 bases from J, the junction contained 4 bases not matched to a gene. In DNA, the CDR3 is TGTGCCAGCTCACCGCGCGGACAGGAAGAGACCCAGTACTTC. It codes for CASSPRGQEETQYF.

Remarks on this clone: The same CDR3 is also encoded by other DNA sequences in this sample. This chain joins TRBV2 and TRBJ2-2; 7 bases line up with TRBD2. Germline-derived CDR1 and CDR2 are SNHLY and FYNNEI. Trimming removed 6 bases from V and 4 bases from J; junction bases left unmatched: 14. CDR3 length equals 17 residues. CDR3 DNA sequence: TGTGCCAGCAGCGCCACACCTAGCGGAAGTAGCACCGGGGAGCTGTTTTTT. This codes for CASSATPSGSSTGELFF.

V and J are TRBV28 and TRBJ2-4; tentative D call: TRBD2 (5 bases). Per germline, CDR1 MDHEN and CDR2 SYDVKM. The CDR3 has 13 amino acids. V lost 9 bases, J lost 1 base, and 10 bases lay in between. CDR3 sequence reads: CASEGAAKNIQYF. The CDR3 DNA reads TGTGCCAGTGAGGGCGCTGCCAAAAACATTCAGTACTTC.

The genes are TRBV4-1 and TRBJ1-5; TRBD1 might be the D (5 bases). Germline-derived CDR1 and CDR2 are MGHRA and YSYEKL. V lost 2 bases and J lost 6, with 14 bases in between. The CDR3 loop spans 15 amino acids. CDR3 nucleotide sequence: TGCGCCAGCAGCCAAATGGGGGGGGTTGGTCAGCCCCAGCATTTT. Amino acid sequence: CASSQMGGVGQPQHF.

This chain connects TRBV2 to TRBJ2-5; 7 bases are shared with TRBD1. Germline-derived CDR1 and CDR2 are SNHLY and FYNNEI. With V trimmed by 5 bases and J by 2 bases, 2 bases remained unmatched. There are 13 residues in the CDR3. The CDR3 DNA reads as TGTGCCAGCAGTCGACAGGGACAAGAGACCCAGTACTTC. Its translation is CASSRQGQETQYF.

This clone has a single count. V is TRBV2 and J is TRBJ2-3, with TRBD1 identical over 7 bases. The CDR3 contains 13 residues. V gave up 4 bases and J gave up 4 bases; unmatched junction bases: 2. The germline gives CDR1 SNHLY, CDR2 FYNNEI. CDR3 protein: CASSGGQPDTQYF. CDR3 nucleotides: TGTGCCAGCAGTGGGGGACAGCCAGATACGCAGTATTTT.

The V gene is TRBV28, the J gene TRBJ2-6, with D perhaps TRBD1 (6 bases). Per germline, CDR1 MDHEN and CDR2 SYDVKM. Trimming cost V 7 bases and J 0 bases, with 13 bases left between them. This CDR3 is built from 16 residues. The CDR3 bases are TGTGCCAGCACCCTCGCAGGGGCCTCTGGGGCCAACGTCCTGACTTTC. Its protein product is CASTLAGASGANVLTF.

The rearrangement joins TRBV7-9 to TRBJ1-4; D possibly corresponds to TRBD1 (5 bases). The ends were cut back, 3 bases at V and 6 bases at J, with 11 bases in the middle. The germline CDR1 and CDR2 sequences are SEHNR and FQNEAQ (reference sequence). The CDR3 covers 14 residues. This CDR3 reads CASSLGRGDEKLFF. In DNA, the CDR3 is TGTGCCAGCAGCTTGGGGAGGGGAGATGAAAAACTGTTTTTT.

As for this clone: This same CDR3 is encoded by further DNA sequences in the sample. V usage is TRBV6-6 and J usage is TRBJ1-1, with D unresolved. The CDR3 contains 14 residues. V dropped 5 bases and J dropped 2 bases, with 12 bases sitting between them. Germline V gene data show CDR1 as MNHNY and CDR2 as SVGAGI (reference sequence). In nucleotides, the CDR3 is TGTGCCAGCAGTCTCCGAGGGCTAAACACTGAAGCTTTCTTT. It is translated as CASSLRGLNTEAFF.

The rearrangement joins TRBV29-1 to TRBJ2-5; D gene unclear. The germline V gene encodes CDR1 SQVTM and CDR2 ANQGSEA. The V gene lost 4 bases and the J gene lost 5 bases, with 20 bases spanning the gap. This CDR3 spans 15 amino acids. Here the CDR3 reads CSVVILGVSWETQYF. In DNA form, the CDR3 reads TGCAGCGTTGTTATACTGGGCGTCAGTTGGGAGACCCAGTACTTC.

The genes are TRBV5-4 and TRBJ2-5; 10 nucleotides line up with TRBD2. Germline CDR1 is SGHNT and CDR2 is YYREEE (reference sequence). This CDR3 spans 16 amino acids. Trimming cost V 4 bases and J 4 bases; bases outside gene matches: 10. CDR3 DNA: TGTGCCAGCAGCCCGAGCGGGGGGGCCGGTGGAGAGACCCAGTACTTC. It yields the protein CASSPSGGAGGETQYF.

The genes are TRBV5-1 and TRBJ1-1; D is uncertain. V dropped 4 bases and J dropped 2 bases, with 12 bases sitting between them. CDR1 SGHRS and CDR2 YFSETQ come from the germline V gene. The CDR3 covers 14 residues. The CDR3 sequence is CASSLSSVNTEAFF. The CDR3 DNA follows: TGCGCCAGCAGCCTTTCCTCAGTTAACACTGAAGCTTTCTTT.

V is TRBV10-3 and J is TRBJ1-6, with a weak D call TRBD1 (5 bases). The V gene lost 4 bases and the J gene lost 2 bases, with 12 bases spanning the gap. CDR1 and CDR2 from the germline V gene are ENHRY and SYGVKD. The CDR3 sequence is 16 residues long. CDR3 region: CAISGALGPYNSPLHF. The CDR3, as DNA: TGTGCCATCAGTGGAGCCCTGGGGCCCTATAATTCACCCCTCCACTTT.

The CDR3, as DNA: TGTGCCAGCAGGGCACAGGCGAACACCGGGGAGCTGTTTTTT. Translated, it gives CASRAQANTGELFF. This chain joins TRBV9 and TRBJ2-2; D is possibly TRBD1 (5 bases). The CDR3 runs to 14 residues. V lost 5 bases to trimming and J lost 0 bases, with 8 bases between them. Germline CDR1 reads SGDLS; CDR2 reads YYNGEE.